The clone carrying this T cell receptor (beta chain) has just a few counts. The antigen remains unidentified. The data were obtained in a study of T-cell reconstitution after alpha-beta-depleted transplantation in children. General observations from the study: A year had passed since transplant, and T-cell counts and diversity by then came mostly from newly produced T cells. Reports say that about two months after transplant, the alpha-beta T cells came out of several hundred graft clones that had expanded.

Preparation of the TCRbeta library was carried out with unique molecular identifiers. TCRdb re-called the PCR reads through MiXCR, storing one row per CDR3 protein. The data hold 45,000 to 55,000 distinct CDR3 sequences, with roughly 5% observed a single time. The source of this sequence is a female patient between 2 and 15 years old who had a stem cell transplant for aplastic anemia, so the T cells may come from the graft donor. The specimen was PBMCs, mostly from graft donor cells, collected 60 days after TCRalphabeta/CD19-depleted stem cell transplant.

This CDR3 is CASSQTGGEQFF. The CDR3 DNA sequence: TGTGCCAGCAGCCAAACAGGGGGTGAGCAGTTCTTC. The J gene is TRBJ2-1, the V gene TRBV7-9; the match to TRBD1 covers 8 bases. The CDR3 contains 12 residues. J gave up 9 bases and V 5 bases, and 3 bases lay outside the gene matches. Germline CDR1 and CDR2: SEHNR and FQNEAQ (reference sequence).